This T cell receptor (beta chain) came from a study of identical twins. Study-wide results and caveats: Cord blood's abundant beta clonotypes had fewer insertions, unlike memory repertoires. Invariant T cells like MAIT and iNKT could partly confound the zero-insertion analyses.

This clonotype has at least ten counts. The antigen is not known. CDR3 length: 13 amino acids. The germline gives CDR1 SQVTM, CDR2 ANQGSEA. Trimming cost V 6 bases and J 3 bases; bases outside gene matches: 6. Template switching created a universal primer site, and the cDNA included unique molecular identifiers. A single record per CDR3 protein comes from TCRdb applying MiXCR to the 5' RACE reads. The top ten hold about 0.25% of the sample, which has around 1.7 million distinct CDR3 sequences, about 31% seen once. Sequenced input: cord blood. This sequence originates from a newborn girl in good health. The chain joins TRBV29-1 to TRBJ2-7; TRBD2 matches 9 bases. CDR3 protein: CSVAGLALYEQYF. The DNA for the CDR3 is TGCAGCGTAGCTGGACTAGCGCTCTACGAGCAGTACTTC.